Listed below are T cell receptor beta chains from one sample, sequenced in a study of technical replicates of blood from several donors. Assay used: immunoSEQ multiplex PCR; TCRdb lists only in-frame clones, some missing. The sample holds under 85,000 clones, 85% to 95% seen once. Sequencing was carried out using T cells isolated from PBMCs. The receptor source for this set is a human donor in good health. Both conserved end residues are part of each CDR3. The D gene is left open where the match is weak. Clone size is stated in some rows and not others, as once, few, many or a class when expanded.

>NA|TRBD1|TRBJ2-3|TRBV7-9
CASTDRGETDTQYF
TGTGCCAGCACTGACAGGGGGGAGACAGATACGCAGTATTTT
>few|NA|TRBJ1-5|TRBV27
CASSLWAGNQPQHF
TGTGCCAGCAGTTTATGGGCGGGAAATCAGCCCCAGCATTTT
>few|TRBD1|TRBJ1-1|TRBV18
CASSPRQGELLSEAFF
TGTGCCAGCTCACCCCGACAGGGGGAATTATTATCTGAAGCTTTCTTT
>NA|NA|TRBJ1-1|TRBV19
CASSVGGTEAFF
TGTGCCAGTAGTGTGGGGGGCACTGAAGCTTTCTTT
>NA|TRBD2|TRBJ2-1|TRBV27
CASGLAVYNEQFF
TGTGCCAGCGGACTAGCGGTATACAATGAGCAGTTCTTC
>NA|TRBD2|TRBJ2-5|TRBV28
CASLGTRFGGKTQYF
TGTGCCAGCTTAGGGACTAGGTTTGGTGGGAAGACCCAGTACTTC
>NA|NA|TRBJ2-7|TRBV6-6
CASSTSYLAYEQYF
TGTGCCAGCAGCACCTCATACTTGGCCTACGAGCAGTACTTC
>NA|NA|TRBJ2-4|TRBV19
CASSDDYIKAKNIQYF
TGTGCCAGTAGTGACGACTACATCAAGGCCAAAAACATTCAGTACTTC
>once|NA|TRBJ1-1|TRBV21-1
CASSSGGANTEAFF
TGTGCCAGCAGCAGTGGAGGGGCGAACACTGAAGCTTTCTTT
>NA|TRBD1|TRBJ2-3|TRBV11-2
CASSLDLWTGPADTQYF
TGTGCCAGCAGCTTAGACCTTTGGACAGGGCCGGCAGATACGCAGTATTTT
>NA|NA|TRBJ1-3|TRBV7-6
CASSPRTVPGNTIYF
TGTGCCAGCAGCCCGCGGACAGTGCCTGGAAACACCATATATTTT
>NA|NA|TRBJ2-7|TRBV9
CASSVLGGSYEQYF
TGTGCCAGCAGCGTACTCGGGGGCTCCTACGAGCAGTACTTC
>NA|TRBD1|TRBJ1-2|TRBV6-5
CASSYSSGGYGYTF
TGTGCCAGCAGTTACTCTTCAGGGGGCTATGGCTACACCTTC
>NA|NA|TRBJ2-7|TRBV15
CATSRDEDEQYF
TGTGCCACCAGCAGAGACGAGGACGAGCAGTACTTC
>NA|NA|TRBJ2-1|TRBV25-1
CASSNRRGEVGDEQFF
TGTGCCAGCAGTAACCGGCGGGGAGAAGTGGGAGATGAGCAGTTCTTC
>NA|NA|TRBJ1-2|TRBV4-1
CASSQEGTLGDYGYTF
TGCGCCAGCAGCCAAGAAGGGACTTTGGGAGACTATGGCTACACCTTC
>once|TRBD2|TRBJ2-5|TRBV30
CAWSVGLAGETQYF
TGTGCCTGGAGTGTAGGACTAGCGGGAGAGACCCAGTACTTC
>NA|NA|TRBJ1-3|TRBV28
CASSLGLSSGNTIYF
TGTGCCAGCAGTTTGGGGCTAAGCTCTGGAAACACCATATATTTT
>NA|NA|TRBJ2-2|TRBV5-1
CASSLALDNTGELFF
TGCGCCAGCAGCTTGGCACTAGATAACACCGGGGAGCTGTTTTTT
>NA|NA|TRBJ1-2|TRBV28
CASTLKGQDYGYTF
TGTGCCAGCACCTTGAAGGGGCAGGACTATGGCTACACCTTC
>NA|NA|TRBJ1-1|TRBV4-3
CASSLGRNTEAFF
TGCGCCAGCAGCCTCGGGAGGAACACTGAAGCTTTCTTT
>once|TRBD2|TRBJ2-2|TRBV4-3
CASSQDFEGGPNTGELFF
TGCGCCAGCAGCCAAGATTTTGAGGGAGGGCCAAACACCGGGGAGCTGTTTTTT
>NA|TRBD1|TRBJ2-7|TRBV7-9
CASSLVGGQSYEQYF
TGTGCCAGCAGCTTAGTAGGGGGACAGAGCTACGAGCAGTACTTC
>NA|TRBD2|TRBJ2-3|TRBV11-3
CASSLEGAGHTDTQYF
TGTGCCAGCAGCTTAGAAGGAGCGGGGCACACAGATACGCAGTATTTT
>once|NA|TRBJ1-1|TRBV11-2
CASRQTRGEGGTEAFF
TGTGCCAGCAGACAAACAAGAGGGGAGGGGGGCACTGAAGCTTTCTTT
>NA|TRBD1|TRBJ1-2|TRBV6-5
CASRSGTGPFYGYTF
TGTGCCAGCAGATCCGGGACAGGTCCATTCTATGGCTACACCTTC
>NA|NA|TRBJ2-3|TRBV5-8
CASSSSKNGDTQYF
TGTGCCAGCAGCTCTTCTAAAAACGGAGATACGCAGTATTTT
>once|NA|TRBJ2-4|TRBV28
CASSLENIQYF
TGTGCCAGCAGTTTAGAGAACATTCAGTACTTC
>NA|NA|TRBJ2-7|TRBV29-1
CSAGTGDSYEQYF
TGCAGCGCCGGGACGGGAGACTCCTACGAGCAGTACTTC
>NA|TRBD2|TRBJ2-1|TRBV11-2
CASSLSRGRSPEQFF
TGTGCCAGCAGCCTCAGCCGCGGGAGATCCCCTGAGCAGTTCTTC
>NA|TRBD2|TRBJ2-2|TRBV11-2
CASSLGGRWDGELFF
TGTGCCAGCAGTTTAGGCGGGAGGTGGGACGGGGAGCTGTTTTTT
>NA|NA|TRBJ2-2|TRBV30
CAWSVIASTGELFF
TGTGCCTGGAGTGTAATTGCGAGCACCGGGGAGCTGTTTTTT
>NA|TRBD2|TRBJ2-3|TRBV4-3
CASSPLLAERTDTQYF
TGCGCCAGCAGCCCGCTACTAGCGGAGAGGACAGATACGCAGTATTTT
>once|NA|TRBJ2-7|TRBV21-1
CASSKGKIGTLEHEQYF
TGTGCCAGCAGCAAAGGTAAAATAGGCACCCTGGAGCACGAGCAGTACTTC
>NA|NA|TRBJ1-2|TRBV28
CASSSGPNYGYTF
TGTGCCAGCAGTTCAGGGCCGAACTATGGCTACACCTTC
>NA|NA|TRBJ2-2|TRBV10-3
CAMARSLSAAGELFF
TGTGCCATGGCCCGATCGCTCTCCGCGGCCGGGGAGCTGTTTTTT
>NA|TRBD2|TRBJ2-3|TRBV28
CASYETSGRAHTQYF
TGTGCCAGTTACGAGACTAGCGGGAGGGCACATACGCAGTATTTT
>NA|NA|TRBJ1-3|TRBV4-3
CASSPRGFSGNTIYF
TGCGCCAGCAGCCCGAGGGGGTTCTCTGGAAACACCATATATTTT
>NA|TRBD2|TRBJ2-7|TRBV27
CASNSGMTYEQYF
TGTGCCAGCAATAGCGGGATGACCTACGAGCAGTACTTC
>NA|TRBD1|TRBJ2-7|TRBV6-5
CASSVTGASSYEQYF
TGTGCCAGCAGTGTGACAGGGGCCAGCTCCTACGAGCAGTACTTC
>NA|NA|TRBJ1-4|TRBV6-5
CASRRQENEKLFF
TGTGCCAGCAGGAGACAGGAGAATGAAAAACTGTTTTTT
>NA|TRBD1|TRBJ1-2|TRBV6-5
CASSYSATGGDGYTF
TGTGCCAGCAGTTACTCCGCGACAGGGGGTGATGGCTACACCTTC
>NA|TRBD1|TRBJ2-5|TRBV19
CASSIGTGGVETQYF
TGTGCCAGTAGTATAGGGACAGGGGGAGTTGAGACCCAGTACTTC
>once|NA|TRBJ1-1|TRBV6-6
CASTETGNTEAFF
TGTGCCAGCACCGAAACAGGGAACACTGAAGCTTTCTTT
>NA|TRBD2|TRBJ2-7|TRBV7-2
CASSQTSGRGEQYF
TGTGCCAGCAGCCAGACTAGCGGGAGAGGCGAGCAGTACTTC
>NA|NA|TRBJ2-1|TRBV11-1
CASSPEGRIGNEQFF
TGTGCCAGCAGCCCAGAGGGCAGGATAGGCAATGAGCAGTTCTTC
>once|TRBD2|TRBJ2-1|TRBV7-2
CASSLAGLAYNEQFF
TGTGCCAGCAGCTTAGCCGGACTAGCCTACAATGAGCAGTTCTTC
>NA|NA|TRBJ1-1|TRBV5-8
CASSGRGRGAFF
TGTGCCAGCAGCGGGCGGGGGCGTGGAGCTTTCTTT
>NA|TRBD1|TRBJ1-5|TRBV19
CASSLRGLNQPQHF
TGTGCCAGTAGTTTAAGGGGGCTCAATCAGCCCCAGCATTTT
>NA|TRBD1|TRBJ2-3|TRBV28
CASLNDRVTDTQYF
TGTGCCAGCCTTAACGACAGGGTGACAGATACGCAGTATTTT
>NA|TRBD2|TRBJ2-1|TRBV7-3
CASSLIGRDEQFF
TGTGCCAGCAGCTTAATCGGGAGGGATGAGCAGTTCTTC
>NA|NA|TRBJ1-1|TRBV6-1
CASSQGRSSTEAFF
TGTGCCAGCAGTCAGGGTCGTAGCAGTACTGAAGCTTTCTTT
>NA|TRBD1|TRBJ1-6|TRBV2
CASNLDRGLNSPLHF
TGTGCCAGCAATCTGGACAGGGGACTTAATTCACCCCTCCACTTT